This T cell receptor (beta chain) was sequenced during a study of blood T cell repertoires in COVID-19. Across the study: Acute and convalescent COVID-19 specimens originated in the United States, Italy and Spain. In each case, the material was cDNA or gDNA derived from T cells, B-cell-depleted T cells, or PBMCs.

As handled by the study authors: The authors estimated nucleated cell counts from reference gene primer amplification. The data were produced by immunoSEQ multiplex PCR, yet TCRdb's version contains in-frame clones alone and is incomplete. The V and J calls and clone size come from that table; D and trimming were worked out from the DNA. This table holds roughly 200,000 clones, about 83% found once. The V end lost 6 bases, the J end lost 9 bases, and 15 bases lay between the germline ends. Germline V gene sequence: CDR1 MNHEY, CDR2 SVGEGT. The CDR3 extends over 13 amino acids. This clonotype originated in a man in his sixties who had recovered from COVID-19. V is TRBV6-2 or TRBV6-3 and J is TRBJ2-1; tentative D call: TRBD2 (6 bases). Material: peripheral blood. The CDR3: CASSPGRGSEQFF. The CDR3 DNA follows: TGTGCCAGCAGCCCCGGACGGGGGAGTGAGCAGTTCTTC.